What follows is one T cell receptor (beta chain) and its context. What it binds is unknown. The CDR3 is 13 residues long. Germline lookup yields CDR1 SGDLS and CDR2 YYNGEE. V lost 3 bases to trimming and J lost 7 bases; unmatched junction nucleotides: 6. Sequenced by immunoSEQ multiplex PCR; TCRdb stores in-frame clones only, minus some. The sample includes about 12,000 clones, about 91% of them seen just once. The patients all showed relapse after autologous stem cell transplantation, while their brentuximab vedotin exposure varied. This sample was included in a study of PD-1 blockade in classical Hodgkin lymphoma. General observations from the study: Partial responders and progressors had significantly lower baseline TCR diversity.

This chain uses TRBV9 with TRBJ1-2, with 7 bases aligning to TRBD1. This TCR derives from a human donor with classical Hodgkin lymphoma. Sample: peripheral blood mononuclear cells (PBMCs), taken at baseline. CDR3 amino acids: CASSGTGSTGYTF. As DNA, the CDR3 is TGTGCCAGCAGCGGGACAGGTTCTACTGGCTACACCTTC.